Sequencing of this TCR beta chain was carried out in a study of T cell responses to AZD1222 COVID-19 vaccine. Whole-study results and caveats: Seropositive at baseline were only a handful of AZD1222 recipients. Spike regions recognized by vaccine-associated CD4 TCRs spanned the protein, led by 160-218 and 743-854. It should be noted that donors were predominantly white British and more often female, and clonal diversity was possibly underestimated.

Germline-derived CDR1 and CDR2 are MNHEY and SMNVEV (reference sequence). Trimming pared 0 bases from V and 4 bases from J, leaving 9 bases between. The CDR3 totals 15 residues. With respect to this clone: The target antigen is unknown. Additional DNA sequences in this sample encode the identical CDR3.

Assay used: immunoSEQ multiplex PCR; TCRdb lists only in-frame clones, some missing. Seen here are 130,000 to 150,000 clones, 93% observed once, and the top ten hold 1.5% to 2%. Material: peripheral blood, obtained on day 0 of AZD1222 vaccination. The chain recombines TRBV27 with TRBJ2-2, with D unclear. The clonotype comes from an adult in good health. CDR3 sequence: CASSLSLSGTGELFF. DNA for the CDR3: TGTGCCAGCAGTTTATCACTCTCGGGCACCGGGGAGCTGTTTTTT.